These 21 T cell receptor beta chains share one sample of origin, sequenced in a study of T cell changes during pregnancy in multiple sclerosis. Clones were sequenced by immunoSEQ multiplex PCR, and TCRdb holds only the in-frame ones, with some missing. The data hold 42,000 or so clones, with 90% observed a single time. The sequenced sample was CD8+ T cells from peripheral blood mononuclear cells, obtained in the first trimester of pregnancy. The receptors stem from a female donor with multiple sclerosis, enrolled in a pregnancy study.

This chain links TRBV29-1 with TRBJ1-1; D perhaps matches TRBD1 (6 bases). Germline assignment: CDR1 SQVTM and CDR2 ANQGSEA. V gave up 7 bases and J gave up 7 bases, with 16 bases separating them. This CDR3 has 12 amino acids. For the CDR3, the DNA is TGCAGCGCAACCGGACAGTATATTGAAGCTTTCTTT. It translates to CSATGQYIEAFF. The whole variable domain, filled in from reference TRBV29-1 and TRBJ1-1, reads SAVISQKPSRDICQRGTSLTIQCQVDSQVTMMFWYRQQPGQSLTLIATANQGSEATYESGFVIDKFPISRPNLTFSTLTVSNMSPEDSSIYLCSATGQYIEAFFGQGTRLTVV.

J is TRBJ2-5 and V is TRBV7-9, with no clear D. The CDR3 spans 13 residues. The germline V gene has CDR1 SEHNR and CDR2 FQNEAQ (reference sequence). Trimming removed 1 base at V and 3 bases at J, with 6 bases between. CDR3 nucleotide sequence: TGTGCCAGCAGCTTAGTTGCGGAAGAGACCCAGTACTTC. Translated: CASSLVAEETQYF. Supplemented by reference TRBV7-9 and TRBJ2-5, the full variable domain reads DTGVSQNPRHKITKRGQNVTFRCDPISEHNRLYWYRQTLGQGPEFLTYFQNEAQLEKSRLLSDRFSAERPKGSFSTLEIQRTEQGDSAMYLCASSLVAEETQYFGPGTRLLVL.

By proportion, this clone is medium-sized. The gene calls are TRBV4-2 and TRBJ2-6; D call uncertain. Germline V lookup: CDR1 LGHNA, CDR2 YNFKEQ. There are 17 residues in the CDR3. Trimming took 1 base from V and 0 from J, leaving 10 bases between them. CDR3 protein: CASSQADLGSGANVLTF. The DNA for the CDR3 is TGTGCCAGCAGCCAAGCTGACCTAGGCTCTGGGGCCAACGTCCTGACTTTC.

This clone has just one count. The chain is built from TRBV4-1 and TRBJ2-5; TRBD2 agrees at 11 bases. With V trimmed by 1 base and J by 4 bases, 2 bases remained unmatched. Germline-derived CDR1 and CDR2 are MGHRA and YSYEKL. The CDR3 covers 15 residues. In nucleotides, the CDR3 is TGCGCCAGCAGCCAAGTTCTAGCGGGGGGAGAGACCCAGTACTTC. Protein product: CASSQVLAGGETQYF.

The chain uses TRBV7-9 and TRBJ1-1, with 7 bases that match TRBD1. V gave up 5 bases and J gave up 6 bases; unmatched junction bases: 9. The CDR3 has 14 amino acids. Germline V gives CDR1 SEHNR, CDR2 FQNEAQ (reference sequence). CDR3 DNA: TGTGCCAGCAGCCTAGTGGACAGGTCGGCTGAAGCTTTCTTT. It is translated as CASSLVDRSAEAFF.

The chain employs TRBV11-2 and TRBJ1-4, with D perhaps TRBD1 (5 bases). Germline lookup yields CDR1 SGHAT and CDR2 FQNNGV. The CDR3 contains 16 residues. V was trimmed by 0 bases and J by 2 bases, leaving 10 bases between them. CDR3 coding DNA: TGTGCCAGCAGCTTAGATCTCAGGGCCACTAATGAAAAACTGTTTTTT. It is translated as CASSLDLRATNEKLFF.

The rearrangement links TRBV7-8 to TRBJ1-2; D unclear. This CDR3 region has 16 residues. Trimming stripped 0 bases from V and 2 bases from J, with 13 bases between. Germline assignment: CDR1 SGHVS and CDR2 FQNEAQ. CDR3 DNA: TGTGCCAGCAGCTTAGCGCGAGGGCGATCAAACTATGGCTACACCTTC. Residues: CASSLARGRSNYGYTF.

The gene calls are TRBV6-5 and TRBJ1-1, with D perhaps TRBD1 (6 bases). Trimming pared 3 bases from V and 1 base from J, leaving 9 bases between. The CDR3 covers 14 residues. Looked up from germline, CDR1 is MNHEY and CDR2 is SVGAGI. CDR3 residues: CASSYGQTNTEAFF. DNA for the CDR3: TGTGCCAGCAGTTATGGACAGACGAACACTGAAGCTTTCTTT.

The V call is TRBV27, the J call TRBJ2-7; 7 bases agree with TRBD1. This CDR3 is built from 17 residues. Unmatched junction bases numbered 18, after V lost 6 bases and J lost 4 bases. Germline V gene lookup returns CDR1 MNHEY and CDR2 SMNVEV (reference sequence). The CDR3 DNA reads TGTGCCAGCAGCTCCCCCAAACAGGGGAGAGGGAGTTACGAGCAGTACTTC. This sequence encodes CASSSPKQGRGSYEQYF.

The chain couples TRBV6-5 to TRBJ1-2; D is unclear. The V end lost 4 bases, the J end lost 6 bases, and 18 bases lay between the germline ends. CDR3 length: 15 amino acids. The V gene's germline CDR1 is MNHEY and CDR2 SVGAGI. The CDR3 sequence: CASSSPFLLEDGYTF. The CDR3 DNA reads as TGTGCCAGCAGTTCCCCTTTCTTGCTTGAGGATGGCTACACCTTC.

CDR3: CASSRRQGEREKLFF. CDR3 nucleotide sequence: TGTGCCAGCAGCCGGCGACAGGGAGAGCGCGAAAAACTGTTTTTT. This chain joins TRBV4-2 and TRBJ1-4; 7 nucleotides line up with TRBD1. The V gene's germline CDR1 is LGHNA and CDR2 YNFKEQ. The CDR3 totals 15 residues. The J segment lost 8 bases and the V segment lost 4 bases, leaving 10 bases of the junction unmatched.

This chain uses TRBV6-1 with TRBJ2-3; perhaps TRBD2 as D (6 bases). The germline gives CDR1 MNHNS, CDR2 SASEGT. CDR3 length: 16 residues. The V gene lost 3 bases and the J gene lost 2 bases, with 15 bases spanning the gap. CDR3 DNA sequence: TGTGCCAGCAGTGACCGGGACTTATGGTCCACAGATACGCAGTATTTT. As protein: CASSDRDLWSTDTQYF.

This chain joins TRBV4-1 and TRBJ2-5; TRBD1 agrees at 7 bases. Per the germline V gene, CDR1 is MGHRA and CDR2 is YSYEKL. The CDR3 runs 14 residues. After removal of 2 bases from V and 3 bases from J, the junction contained 3 bases not matched to a gene. Here the CDR3 reads CASSQLGTEETQYF. CDR3 in DNA: TGCGCCAGCAGCCAACTCGGGACAGAAGAGACCCAGTACTTC.

Only a few counts were recorded for this clone. Here the CDR3 DNA reads TGTGCCAGCAGCTTATCTTTCGAGCAGTACTTC. Its translation: CASSLSFEQYF. The chain employs TRBV7-2 and TRBJ2-7; D not resolved. The CDR3 spans 11 residues. Germline CDR1 is SGHTA and CDR2 is FQGNSA. The V gene lost 2 bases and the J gene lost 6 bases, with 5 bases spanning the gap.

V is TRBV5-6 and J is TRBJ1-2; D is unresolved. Germline V gene sequence: CDR1 SGHDT, CDR2 YYEEEE. The CDR3 is made up of 14 amino acids. Trimming stripped 2 bases from V and 6 bases from J, with 14 bases between. The CDR3 DNA is TGTGCCAGCAGCTTTGAATTGAGGGATCATGGCTACACCTTC. As protein: CASSFELRDHGYTF. The complete variable domain, with remaining parts taken from reference TRBV5-6 and TRBJ1-2, reads DAGVTQSPTHLIKTRGQQVTLRCSPKSGHDTVSWYQQALGQGPQFIFQYYEEEERQRGNFPDRFSGHQFPNYSSELNVNALLLGDSALYLCASSFELRDHGYTFGSGTRLTVV.

This clone was seen only once. This rearrangement joins TRBV6-6 to TRBJ1-2; D is possibly TRBD1 (5 bases). The CDR3 is made up of 16 amino acids. The ends were cut back, 0 bases at V and 4 bases at J, with 15 bases in the middle. Germline V lookup: CDR1 MNHNY, CDR2 SVGAGI (reference sequence). In nucleotides, the CDR3 is TGTGCCAGCAGTTACTCGACAGATATTTGGGGCTATGGCTACACCTTC. This codes for CASSYSTDIWGYGYTF.

This chain joins TRBV5-1 and TRBJ2-7, with D possibly being TRBD2 (5 bases). This CDR3 region has 13 residues. The germline CDR1 and CDR2 sequences are SGHRS and YFSETQ. The V and J ends lost 0 bases and 2 bases respectively, with 6 bases between them. The CDR3 sequence: CASSLGEPYEQYF. Written as DNA, the CDR3 is TGCGCCAGCAGCTTGGGGGAGCCCTACGAGCAGTACTTC.

This rearrangement joins TRBV2 to TRBJ1-4; D possibly corresponds to TRBD1 (5 bases). The germline V gene encodes CDR1 SNHLY and CDR2 FYNNEI. V dropped 2 bases and J dropped 8 bases, with 12 bases sitting between them. The CDR3 extends over 14 amino acids. The CDR3 coding sequence is TGTGCCAGCAGTGAATTGGGGGGATTCGAAAAACTGTTTTTT. Protein sequence: CASSELGGFEKLFF. Together with reference TRBV2 and TRBJ1-4, the CDR3 gives the full variable domain: EPEVTQTPSHQVTQMGQEVILRCVPISNHLYFYWYRQILGQKVEFLVSFYNNEISEKSEIFDDQFSVERPDGSNFTLKIRSTKLEDSAMYFCASSELGGFEKLFFGSGTQLSVL.

The chain is built from TRBV7-9 and TRBJ1-2; the match to TRBD1 covers 7 bases. This CDR3 comprises 18 residues. Trimming took 1 base from V and 0 from J; bases not matched to a gene: 11. Looked up from germline, CDR1 is SEHNR and CDR2 is FQNEAQ (reference sequence). This CDR3 is CASSLEDRSRGPNYGYTF. The DNA for the CDR3 is TGTGCCAGCAGCTTAGAGGACAGGTCAAGGGGCCCTAACTATGGCTACACCTTC.

V usage is TRBV11-2 and J usage is TRBJ2-7, with 10 bases lining up with TRBD2. V lost 3 bases to trimming and J lost 2 bases; unmatched junction nucleotides: 10. Germline lookup yields CDR1 SGHAT and CDR2 FQNNGV. The CDR3 totals 17 residues. CDR3 loop: CASSFHSRAGGTYEQYF. DNA for the CDR3: TGTGCCAGCAGCTTTCACTCCAGAGCGGGGGGGACCTACGAGCAGTACTTC.

The rearrangement links TRBV7-8 to TRBJ2-3, with 8 bases lining up with TRBD2. The V segment lost 5 bases and the J segment 6 bases; nucleotides outside the gene matches: 16. The CDR3 spans 17 residues. In germline, CDR1 is SGHVS, CDR2 FQNEAQ. CDR3 residues: CASSPEEGLGTSDTQYF. The DNA for the CDR3 is TGTGCCAGCAGCCCAGAGGAGGGACTAGGAACTTCGGATACGCAGTATTTT.